This entry is about one T cell receptor beta chain. What it recognizes is unknown. The data derive from a study of T cell responses to AZD1222 COVID-19 vaccine. At the level of the study: Pooling covered second doses at about 4 or about 12 weeks. The study's findings and limits: Of spike-specific TCRs, nearly half reportedly target regions left unmutated in variants.

The repertoire was sequenced with immunoSEQ multiplex PCR; TCRdb's copy has only in-frame clones and lacks some. The sample records 90,000 to 100,000 clones, 87% being singletons. The germline V gene encodes CDR1 SEHNR and CDR2 FQNEAQ (reference sequence). V shed 7 bases and J shed 1 base, with 10 bases lying between them. This CDR3 region has 13 residues. This clonotype was sampled from an adult in good health. This specimen consisted of peripheral blood, obtained on day 0 of AZD1222 vaccination. V gene TRBV7-9 combines with J gene TRBJ2-5; a weak D match, TRBD1 (6 bases). CDR3 residues: CASTEQGQETQYF. For the CDR3, the DNA is TGTGCCAGCACCGAACAGGGCCAAGAGACCCAGTACTTC.